Below, one T cell receptor beta chain is given with its context. CDR1 and CDR2 from the germline V gene are SGHRS and YFSETQ. The CDR3 loop spans 14 amino acids. V shed 7 bases, J shed 6 bases, and the junction held 4 bases outside the gene matches. This specimen belongs to a study of blood T cell repertoires in COVID-19. The assay was immunoSEQ multiplex PCR, and TCRdb's table has in-frame clones only and misses some. Among roughly 140,000 clones listed, about nine tenths were seen once. The sequenced sample consisted of peripheral blood. This sequence originates from a human donor in a cohort sampled during active COVID-19. V usage is TRBV5-1 and J usage is TRBJ2-1; 13 bases map to TRBD2. In DNA form, the CDR3 reads TGCGCCAGCGGACTAGCGGGAGAGGTCAATGAGCAGTTCTTC. It specifies CASGLAGEVNEQFF. Full variable domain (remainder filled in from reference TRBV5-1 and TRBJ2-1): KAGVTQTPRYLIKTRGQQVTLSCSPISGHRSVSWYQQTPGQGLQFLFEYFSETQRNKGNFPGRFSGRQFSNSRSEMNVSTLELGDSALYLCASGLAGEVNEQFFGPGTRLTVL.